One sample yielded the 13 T cell receptor beta chains listed below, sequenced in a study of cytomegalovirus exposure and HLA in healthy donors. Primers included in the PCR were 60 Vbeta and 13 Jbeta primers. This table comes from immunoSEQ multiplex PCR, and its TCRdb copy is limited to in-frame clones, with some not included. Among about 67,000 clones listed, just under 80% were seen once. Sequencing used PBMCs. These receptor sequences come from a man in his forties or fifties in good health and CMV-seronegative.

The chain uses TRBV4-1 and TRBJ2-1, with 10 bases identical to TRBD2. Trimming cost V 1 base and J 9 bases; bases outside gene matches: 9. This CDR3 region has 16 residues. Germline V CDR1 and CDR2: MGHRA, YSYEKL. This CDR3 is CASSQGSSGSVGEQFF. The CDR3 DNA reads as TGCGCCAGCAGCCAAGGGTCTAGCGGGAGTGTGGGTGAGCAGTTCTTC.

The chain carries TRBV9 and TRBJ2-2; D is ambiguous. CDR1 SGDLS and CDR2 YYNGEE come from the germline V gene. V was cut by 4 bases and J by 3 bases, with 7 bases left in between. The CDR3 sequence is 13 residues long. The CDR3 here is CASSPTDTGELFF. The DNA of the CDR3 is TGTGCCAGCAGCCCCACAGACACCGGGGAGCTGTTTTTT.

The rearrangement uses TRBV11-2 and TRBJ1-1, with 7 positions matching TRBD1. The CDR3 is 14 residues long. V shed 5 bases and J 4 bases; nucleotides not matched to a gene: 7. Per germline, CDR1 SGHAT and CDR2 FQNNGV. The CDR3: CASSPLRGITEAFF. As DNA, the CDR3 is TGTGCCAGCAGCCCTCTCAGGGGGATCACTGAAGCTTTCTTT.

The chain has TRBV6-1 and TRBJ1-2, with 9 bases aligning to TRBD1. In germline, CDR1 is MNHNS, CDR2 SASEGT. The V gene end was trimmed by 6 bases and the J gene end by 4 bases; junction bases not matched to a gene: 6. This CDR3 spans 14 amino acids. This CDR3 is CASSDHRGPYGYTF. CDR3 DNA sequence: TGTGCCAGCAGCGATCACAGGGGGCCCTATGGCTACACCTTC.

V usage is TRBV19 and J usage is TRBJ2-1; the match to TRBD2 covers 8 bases. CDR3 size: 14 residues. CDR1 and CDR2 from the germline V gene are LNHDA and SQIVND (reference sequence). V was pared by 6 bases and J by 4 bases, with 5 bases of the junction left unmatched. The CDR3 bases are TGTGCCAGTAGCCCCGGGGGGGAATACAATGAGCAGTTCTTC. Protein: CASSPGGEYNEQFF.

The gene calls are TRBV13 and TRBJ2-1, with 8 bases aligning to TRBD2. V lost 5 bases to trimming and J lost 7 bases; unmatched junction nucleotides: 10. The CDR3 has 15 residues. Looked up from germline, CDR1 is PRHDT and CDR2 is FYEKMQ (reference sequence). The CDR3 region is CASSTDPGRGNEQFF. In DNA form, the CDR3 reads TGTGCCAGCAGCACAGACCCCGGGAGGGGGAATGAGCAGTTCTTC.

The chain recombines TRBV19 with TRBJ2-5, with 8 bases aligning to TRBD1. The DNA matches TRBJ2-7 better at its end, which makes the J call doubtful. The CDR3 spans 14 residues. Per germline, CDR1 LNHDA and CDR2 SQIVND (reference sequence). The CDR3 protein is CASTPGQGAYEQYF. CDR3 nucleotide sequence: TGTGCCAGTACCCCCGGGCAGGGGGCGTACGAGCAGTACTTC.

This chain uses TRBV5-1 with TRBJ2-7; 7 positions agree with TRBD1. CDR1 and CDR2 (germline): SGHRS, YFSETQ. The length of the CDR3 is 14 residues. V shed 3 bases and J 3 bases; nucleotides not matched to a gene: 6. CDR3 residues: CASSSSPGGYEQYF. The CDR3 DNA reads as TGCGCCAGCAGCTCCAGTCCAGGGGGCTACGAGCAGTACTTC.

This clone turned up a few times. The chain uses TRBV5-4 and TRBJ1-3; a possible D gene is TRBD1 (6 bases). V was clipped by 4 bases and J by 0 bases, with 11 bases between them. The CDR3 runs to 15 residues. Germline CDR1 and CDR2: SGHNT and YYREEE (reference sequence). CDR3 sequence (DNA): TGTGCCAGCAGCCCAGGACAGTTCTCTGGAAACACCATATATTTT. It encodes CASSPGQFSGNTIYF.

The chain employs TRBV28 and TRBJ2-7; D is ambiguous. The ends were cut back, 5 bases at V and 2 bases at J, with 7 bases in the middle. There are 12 residues in the CDR3. Germline CDR1 MDHEN, CDR2 SYDVKM. The CDR3 reads CASSTRAYEQYF. The CDR3 nucleotides read TGTGCCAGCAGTACCCGGGCCTACGAGCAGTACTTC.

The chain joins TRBV6-1 to TRBJ2-2, with D unclear. Trimming removed 7 bases from V and 7 bases from J, with 7 bases in between. CDR1 is MNHNS, CDR2 SASEGT, per germline. The CDR3 covers 11 residues. DNA of the CDR3: TGTGCCAGCAAAACGGTCGGGGAGCTGTTTTTT. This gives the protein CASKTVGELFF.

A single count supports this clone. V is TRBV2 and J is TRBJ2-2; perhaps TRBD2 as D (6 bases). The CDR3 spans 13 residues. Germline values: CDR1 SNHLY, CDR2 FYNNEI. Trimming stripped 5 bases from V and 4 bases from J, with 8 bases between. The CDR3 loop reads CASSRRGTGELFF. Written as DNA, the CDR3 is TGTGCCAGCAGTAGGAGGGGCACCGGGGAGCTGTTTTTT.

This clone was seen once. The chain recombines TRBV29-1 with TRBJ2-7; 7 nucleotides match TRBD2. The CDR3 contains 13 residues. The trim removed 3 bases at V and 5 bases at J, leaving 7 bases unmatched. CDR1 and CDR2 (germline): SQVTM, ANQGSEA. This CDR3 reads CSVELGLVHEQYF. In nucleotides, the CDR3 is TGCAGCGTTGAGCTCGGACTAGTGCACGAGCAGTACTTC.